The 20 T cell receptor beta chains presented below share a single source sample, sequenced in a study of T cell responses to AZD1222 COVID-19 vaccine. TCRdb's copy holds only in-frame clones and misses some; the assay was immunoSEQ multiplex PCR. The sample includes more than 150,000 clones, about 92% of them seen just once. This specimen was peripheral blood, taken 28 days after the second AZD1222 dose. The receptors derive from an adult who received the AZD1222 COVID-19 vaccine.

The chain couples TRBV24-1 to TRBJ2-3, with 8 bases identical to TRBD2. The CDR3 totals 13 residues. V was pared by 9 bases and J by 0 bases, with 1 base of the junction left unmatched. The germline CDR1 and CDR2 sequences are KGHDR and SFDVKD. The CDR3 loop reads CATASGSTDTQYF. As DNA, the CDR3 is TGTGCCACCGCTAGCGGGAGCACAGATACGCAGTATTTT.

V usage is TRBV4-1 and J usage is TRBJ2-5; no clear D. Germline V gives CDR1 MGHRA, CDR2 YSYEKL. V shed 0 bases and J shed 3 bases, with 5 bases lying between them. The length of the CDR3 is 13 residues. The CDR3, as DNA: TGCGCCAGCAGCCAAGACAGTAAAGAGACCCAGTACTTC. Its translation: CASSQDSKETQYF.

Regarding this clone: The same CDR3 also results from other DNA sequences found in this sample. V usage is TRBV7-2 and J usage is TRBJ1-1; D is ambiguous. The CDR3 extends over 13 amino acids. Trimming pared 1 base from V and 0 bases from J, leaving 3 bases between. Germline-derived CDR1 and CDR2 are SGHTA and FQGNSA. CDR3 in DNA: TGTGCCAGCAGCTTAGTTGTGAACACTGAAGCTTTCTTT. Translation: CASSLVVNTEAFF.

This chain connects TRBV30 to TRBJ2-7, with 7 bases lining up with TRBD1. V gave up 5 bases and J gave up 8 bases; unmatched junction bases: 12. Germline V lookup: CDR1 GTSNPN, CDR2 SVGIG (reference sequence). The CDR3 is 13 amino acids. Written as DNA, the CDR3 is TGTGCCTGGGCACAGGGGCAGCTCGTCAAGCAGTACTTC. Its translation: CAWAQGQLVKQYF. Full variable domain (remainder filled in from reference TRBV30 and TRBJ2-7): SQTIHQWPATLVQPVGSPLSLECTVEGTSNPNLYWYRQAAGRGLQLLFYSVGIGQISSEVPQNLSASRPQDRQFILSSKKLLLSDSGFYLCAWAQGQLVKQYFGPGTRLTVT.

This chain links TRBV30 with TRBJ2-7, with 7 bases aligning to TRBD1. The V gene's germline CDR1 is GTSNPN and CDR2 SVGIG (reference sequence). Trimming removed 3 bases from V and 7 bases from J; junction bases left unmatched: 12. The CDR3 totals 14 residues. CDR3 amino acids: CAWSSTGSLGEQYF. The CDR3 region has the DNA TGTGCCTGGAGCTCGACAGGGTCCCTGGGTGAGCAGTACTTC.

The chain has TRBV6-6 and TRBJ1-3; D not resolved. The CDR3 has 13 amino acids. Germline loops: CDR1 MNHNY, CDR2 SVGAGI (reference sequence). The ends were cut back, 6 bases at V and 4 bases at J, with 10 bases in the middle. The CDR3 DNA reads as TGTGCCAGCAGCCCCCGACCGGGAAACACCATATATTTT. Protein sequence: CASSPRPGNTIYF.

The chain combines TRBV4-1 with TRBJ1-5; no clear D gene. Trimming pared 0 bases from V and 7 bases from J, leaving 10 bases between. Germline lookup yields CDR1 MGHRA and CDR2 YSYEKL. The CDR3 runs to 14 residues. In nucleotides, the CDR3 is TGCGCCAGCAGCCAAGAGGCGGAGGGACAGCCCCAGCATTTT. Its translation: CASSQEAEGQPQHF.

This clone was counted once. The chain uses TRBV15 and TRBJ2-6; D not certain. The germline V and J ends were trimmed by 1 base and 0 bases, with 10 bases remaining between them. Germline V gene sequence: CDR1 LNHNV, CDR2 YYDKDF (reference sequence). The CDR3 is made up of 17 amino acids. This CDR3 reads CATSRGSGRSGANVLTF. In nucleotides, the CDR3 is TGTGCCACCAGCAGAGGCTCAGGCCGCTCTGGGGCCAACGTCCTGACTTTC.

The gene calls are TRBV30 and TRBJ1-2, with 7 bases lining up with TRBD1. The CDR3 has 15 residues. Germline V gene lookup returns CDR1 GTSNPN and CDR2 SVGIG (reference sequence). Trimming cost V 0 bases and J 8 bases; bases outside gene matches: 12. The CDR3 loop is CAWSVGGGQQLGYTF. The CDR3 DNA follows: TGTGCCTGGAGTGTGGGTGGGGGACAGCAACTAGGCTACACCTTC.

This chain joins TRBV28 and TRBJ2-1; tentatively, D is TRBD2 (6 bases). Germline CDR1 and CDR2: MDHEN and SYDVKM. V lost 7 bases and J 1 base, leaving 14 bases between the germline ends. This CDR3 spans 15 amino acids. DNA for the CDR3: TGTGCCAGCAAGGGTGCGGGGAGGTCCTACAATGAGCAGTTCTTC. It specifies CASKGAGRSYNEQFF.

V is TRBV6-1 and J is TRBJ1-2; 7 nucleotides align to TRBD1. This CDR3 contains 13 residues. Germline V CDR1 and CDR2: MNHNS, SASEGT. V lost 3 bases and J lost 5; bases outside the gene matches: 3. DNA for the CDR3: TGTGCCAGCAGTGAGCCAGGGGGGTATGGCTACACCTTC. It specifies CASSEPGGYGYTF.

The chain links TRBV30 to TRBJ1-3; D unresolved. CDR3 length: 14 amino acids. Trimming cost V 1 base and J 4 bases, with 11 bases left between them. Germline values: CDR1 GTSNPN, CDR2 SVGIG (reference sequence). The CDR3 region is CAWSDGVKGNTIYF. The CDR3 coding sequence is TGTGCCTGGAGTGACGGGGTGAAAGGAAACACCATATATTTT.

V and J are TRBV7-2 and TRBJ2-2; no definite D call. V lost 3 bases and J lost 4, with 9 bases in between. Germline-derived CDR1 and CDR2 are SGHTA and FQGNSA. This CDR3 comprises 14 residues. The CDR3 sequence is CASSFLISTGELFF. The CDR3 bases are TGTGCCAGCAGCTTCCTAATCAGCACCGGGGAGCTGTTTTTT.

The rearrangement joins TRBV7-3 to TRBJ2-5; possible D gene TRBD1, 6 bases. There are 15 residues in the CDR3. The germline CDR1 and CDR2 sequences are SGHTA and FQGTGA. Trimming stripped 0 bases from V and 1 base from J, with 9 bases between. The CDR3 nucleotides read TGTGCCAGCAGCTTAACCGGACAGTCCCAAGAGACCCAGTACTTC. Residues: CASSLTGQSQETQYF.

The chain uses TRBV6-5 and TRBJ1-2; 8 positions match TRBD1. CDR3 length: 13 residues. V lost 8 bases and J lost 5; bases outside the gene matches: 7. The germline V gene has CDR1 MNHEY and CDR2 SVGAGI. The CDR3 region has the DNA TGTGCCAGCCAGGGGGCGAAGTCTTATGGCTACACCTTC. It encodes CASQGAKSYGYTF.

The chain carries TRBV6-5 and TRBJ2-2, with D perhaps TRBD2 (6 bases). V was shortened by 6 bases and J by 4 bases, with 15 bases between the two germline ends. The CDR3 is 15 residues long. CDR1 is MNHEY, CDR2 SVGAGI, per germline. The CDR3 loop is CASRVFGGTTGELFF. For the CDR3, the DNA is TGTGCCAGCAGGGTCTTTGGGGGGACCACCGGGGAGCTGTTTTTT.

This clone was seen a single time. The V and J genes are TRBV19 and TRBJ1-4; D is possibly TRBD1 (5 bases). The V gene's germline CDR1 is LNHDA and CDR2 SQIVND (reference sequence). With 6 bases removed from V and 2 bases from J, the gap between germline ends came to 13 bases. This CDR3 has 15 amino acids. As DNA, the CDR3 is TGTGCCAGTAGCCCCCAGGGTCATACTAATGAAAAACTGTTTTTT. This sequence encodes CASSPQGHTNEKLFF.

The rearrangement uses TRBV5-8 and TRBJ2-5; D is unresolved. There are 12 residues in the CDR3. CDR1 and CDR2 from the germline V gene are SGHTS and YDEGEE. Trimming shortened V by 10 bases and J by 5 bases, and 15 bases separated the two germline ends. CDR3: CASPEMVETQYF. The CDR3 coding sequence is TGTGCCTCCCCAGAGATGGTGGAGACCCAGTACTTC.

V is TRBV4-3 and J is TRBJ2-7; 10 nucleotides align to TRBD1. The V gene's germline CDR1 is LGHNA and CDR2 YSLEER. V dropped 1 base and J dropped 2; count of bases not matched to a gene: 2. The CDR3 length is 15 residues. CDR3 sequence reads: CASSQGTGGTYEQYF. In DNA, the CDR3 is TGCGCCAGCAGCCAAGGGACAGGGGGAACCTACGAGCAGTACTTC.

The chain has TRBV5-6 and TRBJ2-7; 9 bases map to TRBD1. The V gene end was trimmed by 0 bases and the J gene end by 5 bases; junction bases not matched to a gene: 9. There are 16 residues in the CDR3. CDR1 and CDR2 (germline): SGHDT, YYEEEE. DNA of the CDR3: TGTGCCAGCAGCTTGGGTGGGGGACAGGGATCAGACGAGCAGTACTTC. This sequence encodes CASSLGGGQGSDEQYF. Full variable domain (remainder filled in from reference TRBV5-6 and TRBJ2-7): DAGVTQSPTHLIKTRGQQVTLRCSPKSGHDTVSWYQQALGQGPQFIFQYYEEEERQRGNFPDRFSGHQFPNYSSELNVNALLLGDSALYLCASSLGGGQGSDEQYFGPGTRLTVT.